Presented here are 18 T cell receptor beta chains from one specimen sequenced in a study of blood T cell repertoires in COVID-19 (dated by TCRdb to 2019 to 2021). Library generation was performed with the immunoSEQ multiplex PCR assay. Held by TCRdb, this immuneACCESS table contains in-frame sequences only and omits some clones. Under half of the omission traces to an unresolved V gene where checked; the cause of the rest is unknown. Here the sample has around 200,000 clones; less than 90% occur a single time. The biggest ten clones account for over 1.5% of the sample. Material: peripheral blood. The receptors derive from a man aged 35-49 years with active or convalescent COVID-19.

J is TRBJ1-6 and V is TRBV6-5, with a weak D call TRBD1 (6 bases). CDR1 MNHEY and CDR2 SVGAGI come from the germline V gene. Trimming shortened V by 5 bases and J by 10 bases, and 18 bases separated the two germline ends. This CDR3 has 15 amino acids. The CDR3 region has the DNA TGTGCCAGCAGTCTCCAACAGGGAACGGGCTCACCCCTCCACTTT. This sequence encodes CASSLQQGTGSPLHF.

The chain has TRBV15 and TRBJ2-5, with D possibly being TRBD1 (5 bases). The CDR3 sequence is 14 residues long. Germline CDR1 LNHNV, CDR2 YYDKDF (reference sequence). V was shortened by 1 base and J by 5 bases, with 11 bases between the two germline ends. The CDR3 here is CATSRGLRQETQYF. The CDR3 nucleotides are TGTGCCACCAGCAGAGGATTGCGACAGGAGACCCAGTACTTC.

J is TRBJ1-1 and V is TRBV29-1; D possibly corresponds to TRBD1 (5 bases). Trimming stripped 4 bases from V and 3 bases from J, with 9 bases between. Germline V gives CDR1 SQVTM, CDR2 ANQGSEA. The CDR3 loop spans 12 amino acids. This CDR3 reads CSVGGDHTEAFF. The CDR3 DNA reads as TGCAGCGTTGGGGGGGACCACACTGAAGCTTTCTTT. The full variable domain, rest sourced from reference TRBV29-1 and TRBJ1-1, is SAVISQKPSRDICQRGTSLTIQCQVDSQVTMMFWYRQQPGQSLTLIATANQGSEATYESGFVIDKFPISRPNLTFSTLTVSNMSPEDSSIYLCSVGGDHTEAFFGQGTRLTVV.

The chain employs TRBV2 and TRBJ1-5; 8 positions match TRBD1. CDR1 SNHLY and CDR2 FYNNEI come from the germline V gene. The CDR3 sequence is 19 residues long. The trim removed 8 bases at V and 0 bases at J, leaving 18 bases unmatched. The CDR3, as DNA: TGTGCCAGCCGAACCCAGGGACAGGAATGGCCCTATAGCAATCAGCCCCAGCATTTT. Translated, it gives CASRTQGQEWPYSNQPQHF.

This clone has only a few counts. The genes are TRBV19 and TRBJ1-5; 11 bases agree with TRBD1. The CDR3 totals 16 residues. Trimming at V came to 6 bases and at J to 7 bases, leaving 11 bases not matched to a gene. Germline loops: CDR1 LNHDA, CDR2 SQIVND (reference sequence). CDR3 in DNA: TGTGCCAGTAGCCCGGCGGGGACAGGGGGACGGCAGCCCCAGCATTTT. The encoded protein is CASSPAGTGGRQPQHF.

The V call is TRBV19, the J call TRBJ1-2; D is possibly TRBD1 (6 bases). Germline assignment: CDR1 LNHDA and CDR2 SQIVND (reference sequence). The CDR3 totals 14 residues. V was clipped by 6 bases and J by 4 bases, with 15 bases between them. CDR3 loop: CASSISRGGYGYTF. The CDR3 DNA is TGTGCCAGTAGCATAAGCAGGGGTGGCTATGGCTACACCTTC.

This chain links TRBV7-9 with TRBJ1-1, with unresolved D. The V end lost 2 bases, the J end lost 8 bases, and 9 bases lay between the germline ends. Germline V lookup: CDR1 SEHNR, CDR2 FQNEAQ (reference sequence). CDR3 length: 12 residues. The CDR3 protein is CASSLTPEEAFF. The DNA of the CDR3 is TGTGCCAGCAGCTTAACCCCGGAGGAAGCTTTCTTT.

This sequence joins TRBV21-1 and TRBJ2-3; the table names TRBD2, a call not compared with the DNA. TRBV21-1 is deemed a pseudogene. The CDR3 has 15 residues. CDR3 nucleotide sequence: TGTGCCAGCAGCTCAACTAGTGTTGGCACAGATACGCAGTATTTT. This gives the protein CASSSTSVGTDTQYF.

The chain links TRBV25-1 to TRBJ2-1, with 8 bases aligning to TRBD1. This CDR3 comprises 13 residues. V trimming: 4 bases; J trimming: 9 bases; junction bases outside the gene matches: 5. The germline V gene encodes CDR1 MGHDK and CDR2 SYGVNS. As DNA, the CDR3 is TGTGCCAGCAGTGGTCTCAGGGGGCCTGAGCAGTTCTTC. It codes for CASSGLRGPEQFF.

The CDR3 DNA is TGTGCCATCAGTGAATCCGACAGTCCCTCCTACAATGAGCAGTTCTTC. Translating it yields CAISESDSPSYNEQFF. V and J are TRBV10-3 and TRBJ2-1; perhaps TRBD1 as D (5 bases). The CDR3 covers 16 residues. Looked up from germline, CDR1 is ENHRY and CDR2 is SYGVKD. The V end lost 3 bases, the J end lost 0 bases, and 12 bases lay between the germline ends.

The rearrangement links TRBV18 to TRBJ1-1; D possibly corresponds to TRBD1 (6 bases). Germline values: CDR1 KGHSH, CDR2 LQKENI. V lost 2 bases to trimming and J lost 0 bases, with 16 bases between them. The CDR3 is 17 residues long. The CDR3 DNA is TGTGCCAGCTCACCATCCAGGGGCCCCCTTATGAACACTGAAGCTTTCTTT. The encoded protein is CASSPSRGPLMNTEAFF.

In this sample, this clone turned up once. The chain carries TRBV19 and TRBJ1-1; 8 bases fit TRBD1. This CDR3 contains 14 residues. Germline V gives CDR1 LNHDA, CDR2 SQIVND (reference sequence). V lost 5 bases, J lost 6 bases, and 8 bases stayed unmatched. In nucleotides, the CDR3 is TGTGCCAGTAGTGTTGGACAGGGTGGCGCTGAAGCTTTCTTT. Protein product: CASSVGQGGAEAFF.

This clone is a singleton in its sample. CDR3 bases: TGCGCCAGCAGGAATAGCGGGAGTCGCACAGATACGCAGTATTTT. It is translated as CASRNSGSRTDTQYF. The chain uses TRBV10-2 and TRBJ2-3; TRBD2 matches 9 bases. CDR1 and CDR2 (germline): WSHSY, SAAADI. Losses at the gene ends were 6 bases for V and 1 base for J; bases not matched to a gene: 5. The CDR3 sequence is 15 residues long.

This clone was observed a few times. J is TRBJ1-1 and V is TRBV29-1; maybe TRBD1 (5 bases). CDR3 size: 17 residues. CDR1 is SQVTM and CDR2 is ANQGSEA in the germline V gene. Deletions cut 0 bases from V and 0 bases from J, with 17 bases between. CDR3 sequence reads: CSVEDGGARDVNTEAFF. The DNA for the CDR3 is TGCAGCGTTGAAGATGGCGGGGCGAGGGATGTGAACACTGAAGCTTTCTTT.

The V and J genes are TRBV28 and TRBJ2-1; no reliable D call. Germline values: CDR1 MDHEN, CDR2 SYDVKM. Trimming removed 7 bases at V and 7 bases at J, with 8 bases between. This CDR3 region has 11 residues. The CDR3 DNA reads as TGTGCCAGCACTCAGTGGAATGAGCAGTTCTTC. It is translated as CASTQWNEQFF.

This sequence joins TRBV4-1 and TRBJ2-5, with D possibly being TRBD1 (6 bases). The germline V gene encodes CDR1 MGHRA and CDR2 YSYEKL. The CDR3 covers 13 residues. The ends were cut back, 1 base at V and 5 bases at J, with 8 bases in the middle. This CDR3 reads CASSQGRGETQYF. The CDR3 DNA reads as TGCGCCAGCAGCCAAGGAAGGGGGGAGACCCAGTACTTC.

The rearrangement links TRBV29-1 to TRBJ2-3, with D maybe TRBD1 (5 bases). From germline, CDR1 is SQVTM and CDR2 ANQGSEA. The ends were cut back, 2 bases at V and 0 bases at J, with 12 bases in the middle. CDR3 size: 15 residues. The CDR3 bases are TGCAGCGTTGAACCTGGCAGGGATAGCACAGATACGCAGTATTTT. As protein: CSVEPGRDSTDTQYF.

The chain uses TRBV28 and TRBJ1-5; D may be TRBD1 (5 bases). This CDR3 comprises 11 residues. CDR1 is MDHEN, CDR2 SYDVKM, per germline. Trimming removed 6 bases at V and 16 bases at J, with 16 bases between. In DNA, the CDR3 is TGTGCCAGCAGGGCCGGGGGTTCCCGACATTTT. The encoded protein is CASRAGGSRHF.